This T cell receptor (beta chain) was captured in a study of blood T cell repertoires in COVID-19 (TCRdb year 2020). A note on the overall study: Samples from collaborators originated in the United States, Italy and Spain and spanned both the acute and convalescent phases of COVID-19. The material from the prospective study consisted of cDNA or gDNA derived from T cells, B-cell-depleted T cells, or PBMCs. Subjects who had been exposed to COVID-19, were actively infected with it, or had recovered from it provided the deeply sampled blood TCRbeta repertoires that made up the dataset. The repertoires were made available in a free public database intended to serve as a resource for research on the immune response to SARS-CoV-2. Samples came from the ongoing ImmuneRACE study (first 160 participants) plus 1,254 subjects from 6 global collaborators. Sample metadata almost always included a de-identified subject ID, COVID-19 status, age in years and sex. HLA class I and class II types, where available, came from metadata supplied by the sample provider rather than from assay-based typing.

From a lookup of the germline V gene, CDR1 and CDR2 are MGHDK and SYGVNS. Trimming leaves V shorter by 8 bases and J shorter by 2 bases, with the junction holding 8 bases beyond the gene matches. Taken from cysteine to phenylalanine, the CDR3 has 15 residues. Only the CDR3 part of the read is kept: 45 bases, read in frame from the first base. One collaborating source in Seattle enrolled patients while the patients were actively infected and followed the patients over time throughout the course of disease. Collaborating institutions collected whole blood in K2EDTA tubes following their own protocols. For TCRbeta analysis, collaborators shipped samples in one of three forms: frozen whole blood, isolated PBMCs, or DNA extracted from either of those sample types. Broad study findings and their caveats: How much clinical and demographic metadata was included differed by source and by participant, and the metadata was provided uncurated.

This clone was counted a single time. There is no known antigen for this receptor. No qualities accompany the bases; no much larger clone lies one base away. The immunoSEQ Assay, a bias-controlled multiplex PCR, was used to amplify TCRbeta CDR3 regions from genomic DNA. The paper's processing steps were these. Nucleated cell counts per sample were estimated from amplification of reference gene primers within the assay. To quantify the absolute abundance of each unique TCRbeta CDR3 rearrangement, sequence reads were collapsed and filtered. Productive Simpson clonality was computed per sample as the square root of Simpson's diversity index over productive rearrangements. TCRdb provides this immuneACCESS table in a form limited to in-frame rearrangements. Some clones are lacking; in checked studies, under half of them reflect an unresolved V gene, and why the rest are absent is not known. V and J calls and clone size are as listed in that table; D and trimming were resolved from the DNA. Here the sample has approximately 56,000 clones; 85% to 90% occur a single time. The top ten clones comprise approximately 45% of the sample.

The chain is encoded by TRBV25-1 joined to TRBJ1-3, and TRBD1 matches 8 of the central bases. Sequencing input: peripheral blood. This TCR was sampled from a woman aged 60 to 75 with COVID-19, enrolled during active disease. The CDR3 in this case is CASGKTGVPGNTIYF. The DNA reads TGTGCCAGCGGAAAGACAGGGGTCCCTGGAAACACCATATATTTT. Extended through the reference TRBV25-1 and TRBJ1-3 proteins, this CDR3 yields the full variable domain: EADIYQTPRYLVIGTGKKITLECSQTMGHDKMYWYQQDPGMELHLIHYSYGVNSTEKGDLSSESTVSRIRTEHFPLTLESARPSHTSQYLCASGKTGVPGNTIYFGEGSWLTVV.